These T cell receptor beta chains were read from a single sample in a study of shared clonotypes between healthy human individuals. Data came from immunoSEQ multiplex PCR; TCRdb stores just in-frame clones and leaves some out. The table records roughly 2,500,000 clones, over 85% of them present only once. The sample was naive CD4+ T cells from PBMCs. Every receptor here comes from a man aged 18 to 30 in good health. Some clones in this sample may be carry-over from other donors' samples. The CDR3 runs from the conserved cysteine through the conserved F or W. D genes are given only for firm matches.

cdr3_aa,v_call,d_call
CAWSVQGGEKLFF,TRBV30,TRBD1
CASSGRTSGIQETQYF,TRBV7-9,TRBD2
CASSLSTGSYEQYF,TRBV5-1,NA
CSVVAQGEETQYF,TRBV29-1,TRBD1
CASTQRGGNQPQHF,TRBV5-4,NA
CASSSYKTGSLYEQYF,TRBV28,NA
CASTWTGVIYGYTF,TRBV7-9,TRBD1
CASSPQPGNTIYF,TRBV11-2,NA
CAWSYRPTTNEKLFF,TRBV30,NA
CASSDEGSYNEQFF,TRBV2,NA
CASSPVWGEDTQYF,TRBV7-2,NA
CASSFYGQGAENEQFF,TRBV28,TRBD1
CASRRGGGSSYEQYF,TRBV6-1,TRBD2
CASSSRQVYSNQPQHF,TRBV28,NA
CASSSLVVSDTQYF,TRBV5-1,NA
CASSLGAGTSGGYEQYF,TRBV5-1,TRBD2
CASSLIGGTYEQYF,TRBV7-3,NA
CASSPGTSGSYEQYF,TRBV18,TRBD2
CASSERLYGNYGYTF,TRBV6-1,NA
CATSSAREKLFF,TRBV28,NA
CASSFKQYQETQYF,TRBV5-1,NA
CASSLVPSGANVLTF,TRBV7-3,NA
CASNRRVGAYEQYF,TRBV2,NA
CASSVLGYTQYF,TRBV6-1,NA
CAWSSGRLAGGPDYEQYF,TRBV30,TRBD2
CASSLGAGPTYEQYF,TRBV5-8,NA
CASSTGGPREQYF,TRBV5-4,NA
CASREGGELSGNTIYF,TRBV5-1,NA
CASSLNRVENQPQHF,TRBV7-2,NA
CASSGETGGGNQPQHF,TRBV28,TRBD1
CSVAQGSTDQPQHF,TRBV29-1,NA
CASSTFPRRDTDTQYF,TRBV19,NA
CASSLASGSGQETQYF,TRBV7-3,TRBD2
CASSLRGGSGYEQYF,TRBV5-1,NA
CASSPRESYSNQPQHF,TRBV4-1,NA
CASSPPGQGIHQPQHF,TRBV7-8,TRBD1
CASSFIPGLSSTRGYNEQFF,TRBV27,NA
CASSYRPGQGLSEQYF,TRBV7-8,TRBD1
CASSWDRDSNQPQHF,TRBV5-4,TRBD1
CASSPGLAAPYEQYF,TRBV5-1,TRBD2
CASSLVTGYYGYTF,TRBV5-1,NA
CATPTAWADEQFF,TRBV6-4,NA
CASSLEAGQYTEAFF,TRBV5-1,NA
CASSSNWQQFF,TRBV28,NA
CASSQELAGGPIDTQYF,TRBV4-2,TRBD2
CATVGTGRAAFF,TRBV2,TRBD1
CASRALAGGPNEQFF,TRBV6-1,TRBD2
CASSFWDTDQPQHF,TRBV7-9,NA
CATSRDYAYNEQFF,TRBV15,TRBD2
CAISDKREIEQFF,TRBV10-3,TRBD2
CASSSGGTLGYGYTF,TRBV5-4,NA
CASSFLYGGEQFF,TRBV11-3,NA
CASSLRTLNYEQYF,TRBV7-2,NA
CASSPSGSADTQYF,TRBV4-2,TRBD2
CASSFRGYGLTTDTQYF,TRBV7-9,NA